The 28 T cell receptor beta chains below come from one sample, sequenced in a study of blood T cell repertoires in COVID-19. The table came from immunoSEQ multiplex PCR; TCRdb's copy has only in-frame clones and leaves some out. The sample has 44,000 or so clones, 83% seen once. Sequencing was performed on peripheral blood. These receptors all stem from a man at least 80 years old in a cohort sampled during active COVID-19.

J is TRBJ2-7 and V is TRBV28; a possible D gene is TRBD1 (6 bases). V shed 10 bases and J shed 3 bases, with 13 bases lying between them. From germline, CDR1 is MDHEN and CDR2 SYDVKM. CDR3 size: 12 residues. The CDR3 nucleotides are TGTGCCACTTCTGGGGACATCTACGAGCAGTACTTC. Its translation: CATSGDIYEQYF.

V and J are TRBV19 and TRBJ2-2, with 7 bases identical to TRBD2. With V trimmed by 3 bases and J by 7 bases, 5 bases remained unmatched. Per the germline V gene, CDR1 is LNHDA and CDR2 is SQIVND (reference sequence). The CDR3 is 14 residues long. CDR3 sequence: CASSMRGLNGELFF. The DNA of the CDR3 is TGTGCCAGTAGTATGCGGGGACTAAACGGGGAGCTGTTTTTT.

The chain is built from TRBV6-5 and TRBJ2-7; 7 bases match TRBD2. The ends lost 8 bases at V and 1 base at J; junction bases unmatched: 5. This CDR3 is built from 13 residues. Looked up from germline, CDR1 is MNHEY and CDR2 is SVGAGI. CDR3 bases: TGTGCCAGCGCCGCGGGAGCATCCTACGAGCAGTACTTC. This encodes CASAAGASYEQYF.

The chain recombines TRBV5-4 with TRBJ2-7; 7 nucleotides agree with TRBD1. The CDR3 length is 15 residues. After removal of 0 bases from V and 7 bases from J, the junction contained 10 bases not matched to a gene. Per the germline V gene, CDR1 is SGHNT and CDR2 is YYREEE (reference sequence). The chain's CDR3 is CASSLVLGGRGEQYF. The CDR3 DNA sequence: TGTGCCAGCAGCTTGGTGTTAGGGGGCCGCGGGGAGCAGTACTTC.

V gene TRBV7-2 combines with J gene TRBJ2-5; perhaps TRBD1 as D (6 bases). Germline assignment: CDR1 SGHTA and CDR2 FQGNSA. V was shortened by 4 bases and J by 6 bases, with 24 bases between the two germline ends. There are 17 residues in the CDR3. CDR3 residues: CASSSPLGQGLTKTQYF. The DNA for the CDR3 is TGTGCCAGCAGCTCCCCCCTGGGGCAGGGGCTAACAAAGACCCAGTACTTC.

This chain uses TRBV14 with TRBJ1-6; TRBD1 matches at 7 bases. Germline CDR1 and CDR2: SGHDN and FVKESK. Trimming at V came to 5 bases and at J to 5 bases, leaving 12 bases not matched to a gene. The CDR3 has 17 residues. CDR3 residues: CASSSRYRQGDNSPLHF. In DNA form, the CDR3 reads TGTGCCAGCAGCTCAAGATATAGACAGGGAGATAATTCACCCCTCCACTTT.

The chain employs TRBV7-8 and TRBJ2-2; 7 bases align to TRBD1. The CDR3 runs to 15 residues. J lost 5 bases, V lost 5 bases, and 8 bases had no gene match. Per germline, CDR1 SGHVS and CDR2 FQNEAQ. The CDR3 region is CASSLYRGWTGELFF. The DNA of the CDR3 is TGTGCCAGCAGCCTTTACAGGGGTTGGACCGGGGAGCTGTTTTTT.

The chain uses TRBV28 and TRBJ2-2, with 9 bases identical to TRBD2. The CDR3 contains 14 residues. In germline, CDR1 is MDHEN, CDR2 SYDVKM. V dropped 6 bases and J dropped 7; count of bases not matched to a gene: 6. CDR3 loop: CASRGGGAVGELFF. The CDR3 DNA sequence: TGTGCCAGCAGGGGCGGGGGGGCTGTCGGGGAGCTGTTTTTT.

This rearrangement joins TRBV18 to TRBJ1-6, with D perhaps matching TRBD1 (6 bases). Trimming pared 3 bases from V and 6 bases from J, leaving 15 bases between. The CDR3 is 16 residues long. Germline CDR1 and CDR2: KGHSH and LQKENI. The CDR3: CASSPRPGVGNSPLHF. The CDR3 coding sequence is TGTGCCAGCTCACCGCGACCAGGGGTGGGTAATTCACCCCTCCACTTT. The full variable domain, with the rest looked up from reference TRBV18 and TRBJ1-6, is NAGVMQNPRHLVRRRGQEARLRCSPMKGHSHVYWYRQLPEEGLKFMVYLQKENIIDESGMPKERFSAEFPKEGPSILRIQQVVRGDSAAYFCASSPRPGVGNSPLHFGNGTRLTVT.

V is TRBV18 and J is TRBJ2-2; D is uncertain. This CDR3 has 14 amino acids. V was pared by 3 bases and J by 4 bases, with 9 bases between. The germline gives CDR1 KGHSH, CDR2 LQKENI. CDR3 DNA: TGTGCCAGCTCACCGGGCGCGTCCACCGGGGAGCTGTTTTTT. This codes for CASSPGASTGELFF. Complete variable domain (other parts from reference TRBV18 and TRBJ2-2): NAGVMQNPRHLVRRRGQEARLRCSPMKGHSHVYWYRQLPEEGLKFMVYLQKENIIDESGMPKERFSAEFPKEGPSILRIQQVVRGDSAAYFCASSPGASTGELFFGEGSRLTVL.

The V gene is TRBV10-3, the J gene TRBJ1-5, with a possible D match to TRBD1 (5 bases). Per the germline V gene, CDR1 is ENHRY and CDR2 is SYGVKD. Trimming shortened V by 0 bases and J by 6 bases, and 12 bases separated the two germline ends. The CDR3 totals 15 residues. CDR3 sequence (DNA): TGTGCCATCAGTGAGTCCGGGCAGGGTACTCAGCCCCAGCATTTT. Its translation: CAISESGQGTQPQHF.

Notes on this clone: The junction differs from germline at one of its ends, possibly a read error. For the CDR3, the DNA is TGTGCCAGCAGTTTCGAGGGACAGGCTCTTTTC. The encoded protein is CASSFEGQALF. V usage is TRBV28 and J usage is TRBJ2-7; 8 bases map to TRBD1. The germline CDR1 and CDR2 sequences are MDHEN and SYDVKM. This CDR3 is 11 amino acids long.

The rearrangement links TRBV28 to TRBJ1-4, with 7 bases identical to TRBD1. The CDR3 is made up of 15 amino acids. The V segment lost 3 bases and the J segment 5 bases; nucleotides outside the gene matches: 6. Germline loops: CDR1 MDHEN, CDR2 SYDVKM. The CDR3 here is CASSFSTGLNEKLFF. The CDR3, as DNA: TGTGCCAGCAGTTTCTCGACAGGGCTCAATGAAAAACTGTTTTTT.

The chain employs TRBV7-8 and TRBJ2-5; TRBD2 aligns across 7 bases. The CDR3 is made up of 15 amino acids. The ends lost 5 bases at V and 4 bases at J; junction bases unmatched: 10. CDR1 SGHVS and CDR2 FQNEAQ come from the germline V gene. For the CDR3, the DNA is TGTGCCAGCAGCCCCGGGATCCGGGGGGTAGAGACCCAGTACTTC. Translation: CASSPGIRGVETQYF.

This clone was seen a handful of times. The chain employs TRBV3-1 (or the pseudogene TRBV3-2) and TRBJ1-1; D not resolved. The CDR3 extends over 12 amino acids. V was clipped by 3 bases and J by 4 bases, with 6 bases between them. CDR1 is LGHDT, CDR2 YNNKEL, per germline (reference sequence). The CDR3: CASSQRSTEAFF. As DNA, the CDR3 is TGTGCCAGCAGCCAGAGGAGCACTGAAGCTTTCTTT.

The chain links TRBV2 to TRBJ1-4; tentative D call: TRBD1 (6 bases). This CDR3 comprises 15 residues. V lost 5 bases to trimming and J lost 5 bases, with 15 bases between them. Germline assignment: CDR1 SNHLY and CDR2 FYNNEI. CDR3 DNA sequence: TGTGCCAGCAGTACGTTATCGGGGGGCAATGAAAAACTGTTTTTT. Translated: CASSTLSGGNEKLFF.

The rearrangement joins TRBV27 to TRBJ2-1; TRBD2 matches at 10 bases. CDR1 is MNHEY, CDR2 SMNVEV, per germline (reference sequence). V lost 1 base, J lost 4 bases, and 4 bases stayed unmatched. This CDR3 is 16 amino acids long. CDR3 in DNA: TGTGCCAGCAGTTTATGGATGACTAGCGGGTACAATGAGCAGTTCTTC. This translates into CASSLWMTSGYNEQFF.

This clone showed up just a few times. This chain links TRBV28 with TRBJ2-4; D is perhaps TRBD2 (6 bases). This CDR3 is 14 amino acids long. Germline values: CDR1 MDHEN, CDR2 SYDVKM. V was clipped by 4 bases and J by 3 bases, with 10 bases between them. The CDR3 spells CASSSDGSKNIQYF. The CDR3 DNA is TGTGCCAGCAGTTCCGACGGGAGCAAAAACATTCAGTACTTC.

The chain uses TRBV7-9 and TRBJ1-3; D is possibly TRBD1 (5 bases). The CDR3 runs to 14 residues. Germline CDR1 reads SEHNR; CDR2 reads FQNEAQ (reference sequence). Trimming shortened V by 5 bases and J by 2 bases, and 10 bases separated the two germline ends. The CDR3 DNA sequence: TGTGCCAGCAGCGTCCAGGGAACTGGAAACACCATATATTTT. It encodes CASSVQGTGNTIYF. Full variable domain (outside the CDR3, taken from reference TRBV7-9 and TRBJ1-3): DTGVSQNPRHKITKRGQNVTFRCDPISEHNRLYWYRQTLGQGPEFLTYFQNEAQLEKSRLLSDRFSAERPKGSFSTLEIQRTEQGDSAMYLCASSVQGTGNTIYFGEGSWLTVV.

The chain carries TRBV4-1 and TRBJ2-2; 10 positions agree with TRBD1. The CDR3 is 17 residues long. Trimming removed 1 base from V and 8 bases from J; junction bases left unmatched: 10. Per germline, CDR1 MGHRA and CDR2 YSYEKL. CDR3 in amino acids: CASSQGVGTGVGGELFF. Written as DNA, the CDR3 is TGCGCCAGCAGCCAAGGTGTTGGGACAGGGGTCGGTGGGGAGCTGTTTTTT.

In nucleotides, the CDR3 is TGTGCCAGCAGTTTAAGCCATTACGAGCAGTACTTC. This codes for CASSLSHYEQYF. The V call is TRBV28, the J call TRBJ2-7; D uncertain. CDR1 is MDHEN, CDR2 SYDVKM, per germline. Trimming shortened V by 2 bases and J by 4 bases, and 6 bases separated the two germline ends. CDR3 length: 12 amino acids.

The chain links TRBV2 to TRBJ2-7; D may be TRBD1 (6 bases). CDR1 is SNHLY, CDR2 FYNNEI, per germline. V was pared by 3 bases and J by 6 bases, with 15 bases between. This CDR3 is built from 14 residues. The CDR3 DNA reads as TGTGCCAGCAGTGATACCGGGACACGGAGCGAGCAGTACTTC. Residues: CASSDTGTRSEQYF.

The CDR3 sequence: CASSRGTAYEQYF. The DNA of the CDR3 is TGTGCCAGCTCTCGCGGGACAGCCTACGAGCAGTACTTC. This chain connects TRBV18 to TRBJ2-7; maybe TRBD1 (7 bases). Germline CDR1 and CDR2: KGHSH and LQKENI. Trimming stripped 6 bases from V and 2 bases from J, with 11 bases between. CDR3 length: 13 amino acids.

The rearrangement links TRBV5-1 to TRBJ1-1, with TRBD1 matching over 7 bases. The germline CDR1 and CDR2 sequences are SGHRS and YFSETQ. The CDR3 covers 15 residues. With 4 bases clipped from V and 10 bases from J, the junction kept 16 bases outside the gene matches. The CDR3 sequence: CASSVSGTDKRGAFF. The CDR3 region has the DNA TGCGCCAGCAGCGTATCCGGGACAGACAAAAGGGGAGCTTTCTTT.

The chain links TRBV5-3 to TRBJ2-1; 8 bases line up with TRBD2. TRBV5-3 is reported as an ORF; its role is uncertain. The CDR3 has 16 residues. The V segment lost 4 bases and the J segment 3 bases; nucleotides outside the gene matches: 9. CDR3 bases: TGTGCCAGAAGCGCCCGGACTAGCCTTCTCTACAATGAGCAGTTCTTC. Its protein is CARSARTSLLYNEQFF.

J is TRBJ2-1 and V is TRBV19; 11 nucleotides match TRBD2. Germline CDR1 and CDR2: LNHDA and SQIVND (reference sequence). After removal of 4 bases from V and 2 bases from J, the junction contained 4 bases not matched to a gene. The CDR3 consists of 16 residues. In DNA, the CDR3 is TGTGCCAGTAGTACCCAACTAGCGGGAGCCTACAATGAGCAGTTCTTC. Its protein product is CASSTQLAGAYNEQFF.

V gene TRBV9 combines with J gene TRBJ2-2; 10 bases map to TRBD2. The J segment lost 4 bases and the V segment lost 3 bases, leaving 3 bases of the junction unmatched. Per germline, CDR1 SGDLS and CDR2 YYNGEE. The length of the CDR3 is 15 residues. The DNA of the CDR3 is TGTGCCAGCAGCGCAGCGGGGGGGACCACCGGGGAGCTGTTTTTT. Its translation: CASSAAGGTTGELFF.

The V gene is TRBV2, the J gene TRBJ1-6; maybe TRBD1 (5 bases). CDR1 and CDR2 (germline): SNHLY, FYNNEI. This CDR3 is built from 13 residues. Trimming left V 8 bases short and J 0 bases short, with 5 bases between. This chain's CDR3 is CASQGSYNSPLHF. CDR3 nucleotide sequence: TGTGCCAGCCAGGGCTCCTATAATTCACCCCTCCACTTT.